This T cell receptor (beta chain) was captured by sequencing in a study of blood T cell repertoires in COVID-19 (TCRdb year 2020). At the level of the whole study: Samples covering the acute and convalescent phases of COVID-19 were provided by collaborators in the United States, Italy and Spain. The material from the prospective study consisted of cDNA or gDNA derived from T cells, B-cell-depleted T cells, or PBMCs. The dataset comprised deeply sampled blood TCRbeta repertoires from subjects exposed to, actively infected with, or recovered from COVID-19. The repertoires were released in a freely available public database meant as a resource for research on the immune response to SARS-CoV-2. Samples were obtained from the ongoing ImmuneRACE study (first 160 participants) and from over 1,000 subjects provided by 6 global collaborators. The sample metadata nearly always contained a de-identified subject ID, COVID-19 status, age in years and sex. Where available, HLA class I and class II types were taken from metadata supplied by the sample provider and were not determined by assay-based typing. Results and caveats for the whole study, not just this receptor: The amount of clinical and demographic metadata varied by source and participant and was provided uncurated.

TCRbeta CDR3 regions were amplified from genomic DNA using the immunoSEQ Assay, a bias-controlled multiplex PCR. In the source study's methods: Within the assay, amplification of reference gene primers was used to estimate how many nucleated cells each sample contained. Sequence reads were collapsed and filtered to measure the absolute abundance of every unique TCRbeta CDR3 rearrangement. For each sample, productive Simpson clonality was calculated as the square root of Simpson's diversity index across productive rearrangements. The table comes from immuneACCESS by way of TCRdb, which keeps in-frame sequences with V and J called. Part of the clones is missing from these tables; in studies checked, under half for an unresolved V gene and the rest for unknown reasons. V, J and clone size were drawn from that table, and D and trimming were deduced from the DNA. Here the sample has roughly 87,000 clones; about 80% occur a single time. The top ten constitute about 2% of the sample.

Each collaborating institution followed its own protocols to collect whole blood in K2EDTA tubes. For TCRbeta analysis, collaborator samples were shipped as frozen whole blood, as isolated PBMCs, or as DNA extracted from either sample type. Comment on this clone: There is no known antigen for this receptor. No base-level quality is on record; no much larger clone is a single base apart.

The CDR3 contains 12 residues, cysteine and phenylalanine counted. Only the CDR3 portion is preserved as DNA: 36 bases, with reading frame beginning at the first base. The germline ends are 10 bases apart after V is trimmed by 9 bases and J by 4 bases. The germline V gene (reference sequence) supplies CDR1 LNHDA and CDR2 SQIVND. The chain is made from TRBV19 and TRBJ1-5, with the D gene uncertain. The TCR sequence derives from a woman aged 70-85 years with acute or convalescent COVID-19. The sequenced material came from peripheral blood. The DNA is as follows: TGTGCCAGCCGATTTCTAAATCAGCCCCAGCATTTT. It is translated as CASRFLNQPQHF.